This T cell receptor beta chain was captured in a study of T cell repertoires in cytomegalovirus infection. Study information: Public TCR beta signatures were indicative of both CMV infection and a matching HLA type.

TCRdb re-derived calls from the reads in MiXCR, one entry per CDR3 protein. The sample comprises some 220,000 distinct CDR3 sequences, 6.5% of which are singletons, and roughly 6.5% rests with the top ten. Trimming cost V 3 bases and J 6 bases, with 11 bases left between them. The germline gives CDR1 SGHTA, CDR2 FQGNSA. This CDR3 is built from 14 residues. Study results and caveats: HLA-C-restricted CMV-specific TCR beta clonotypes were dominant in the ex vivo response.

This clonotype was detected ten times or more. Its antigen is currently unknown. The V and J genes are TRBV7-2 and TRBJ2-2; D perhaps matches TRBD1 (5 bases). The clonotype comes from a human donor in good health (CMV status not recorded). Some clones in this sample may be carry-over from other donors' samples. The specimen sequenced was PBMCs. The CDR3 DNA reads TGTGCCAGCAGCTTCGGACAAGAGCCCGGGGAGCTGTTTTTT. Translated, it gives CASSFGQEPGELFF.